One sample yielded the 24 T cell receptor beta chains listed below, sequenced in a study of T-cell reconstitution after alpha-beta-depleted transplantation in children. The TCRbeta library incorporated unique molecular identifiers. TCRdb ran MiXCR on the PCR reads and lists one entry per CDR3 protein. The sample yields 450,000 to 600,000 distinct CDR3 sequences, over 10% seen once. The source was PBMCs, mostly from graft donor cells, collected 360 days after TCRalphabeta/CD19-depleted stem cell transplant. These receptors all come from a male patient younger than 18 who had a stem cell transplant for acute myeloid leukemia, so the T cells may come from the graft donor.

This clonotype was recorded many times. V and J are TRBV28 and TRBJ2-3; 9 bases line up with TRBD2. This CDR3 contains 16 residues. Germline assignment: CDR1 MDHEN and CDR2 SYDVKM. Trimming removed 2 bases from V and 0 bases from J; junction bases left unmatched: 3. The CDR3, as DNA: TGTGCCAGCAGTTTAATGAGCGGGAGGAGCACAGATACGCAGTATTTT. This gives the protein CASSLMSGRSTDTQYF.

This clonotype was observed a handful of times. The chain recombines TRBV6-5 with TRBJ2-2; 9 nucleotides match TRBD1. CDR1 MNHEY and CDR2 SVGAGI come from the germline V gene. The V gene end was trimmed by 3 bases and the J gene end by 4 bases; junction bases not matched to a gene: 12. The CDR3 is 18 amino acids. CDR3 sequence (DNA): TGTGCCAGCAGTTATTCCCCAATACAGGGGGCAGGCACCGGGGAGCTGTTTTTT. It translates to CASSYSPIQGAGTGELFF.

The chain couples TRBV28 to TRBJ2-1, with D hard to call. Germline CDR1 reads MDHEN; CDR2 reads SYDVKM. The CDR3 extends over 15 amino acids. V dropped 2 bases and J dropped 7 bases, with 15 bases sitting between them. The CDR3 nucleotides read TGTGCCAGCAGTTTAGACTTCCCCCTAGGGAATGAGCAGTTCTTC. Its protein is CASSLDFPLGNEQFF. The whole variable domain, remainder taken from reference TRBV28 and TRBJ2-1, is DVKVTQSSRYLVKRTGEKVFLECVQDMDHENMFWYRQDPGLGLRLIYFSYDVKMKEKGDIPEGYSVSREKKERFSLILESASTNQTSMYLCASSLDFPLGNEQFFGPGTRLTVL.

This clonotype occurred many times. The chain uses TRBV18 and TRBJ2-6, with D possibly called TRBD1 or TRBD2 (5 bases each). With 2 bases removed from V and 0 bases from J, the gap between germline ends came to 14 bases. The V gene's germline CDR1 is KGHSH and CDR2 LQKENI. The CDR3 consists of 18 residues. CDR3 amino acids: CASSPEGIPSSGANVLTF. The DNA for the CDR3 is TGTGCCAGCTCACCAGAGGGGATCCCGAGCTCTGGGGCCAACGTCCTGACTTTC.

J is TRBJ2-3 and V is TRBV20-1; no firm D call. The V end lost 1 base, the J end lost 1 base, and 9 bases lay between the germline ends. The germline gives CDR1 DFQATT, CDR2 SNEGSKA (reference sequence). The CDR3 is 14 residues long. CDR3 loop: CSARVLVRTDTQYF. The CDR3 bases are TGCAGTGCTAGAGTCCTAGTCCGCACAGATACGCAGTATTTT.

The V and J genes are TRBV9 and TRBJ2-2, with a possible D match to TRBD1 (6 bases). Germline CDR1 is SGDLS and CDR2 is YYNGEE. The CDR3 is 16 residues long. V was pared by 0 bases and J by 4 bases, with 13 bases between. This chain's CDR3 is CASSVEGGVFTGELFF. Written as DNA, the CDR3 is TGTGCCAGCAGCGTAGAAGGGGGAGTGTTCACCGGGGAGCTGTTTTTT.

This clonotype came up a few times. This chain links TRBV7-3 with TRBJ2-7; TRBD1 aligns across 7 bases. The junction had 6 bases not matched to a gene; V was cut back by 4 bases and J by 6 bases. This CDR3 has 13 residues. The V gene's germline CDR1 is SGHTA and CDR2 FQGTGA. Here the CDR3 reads CASSSLTGLEQYF. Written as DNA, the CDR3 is TGTGCCAGCAGCTCCCTGACAGGGCTCGAGCAGTACTTC.

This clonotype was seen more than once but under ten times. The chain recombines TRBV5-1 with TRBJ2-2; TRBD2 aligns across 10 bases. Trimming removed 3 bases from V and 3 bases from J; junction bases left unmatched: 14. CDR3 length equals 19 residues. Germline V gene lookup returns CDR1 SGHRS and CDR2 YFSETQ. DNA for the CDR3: TGCGCCAGCAGCTCTTTTCTAGCGGGAGCTCGTAGGGACACCGGGGAGCTGTTTTTT. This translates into CASSSFLAGARRDTGELFF.

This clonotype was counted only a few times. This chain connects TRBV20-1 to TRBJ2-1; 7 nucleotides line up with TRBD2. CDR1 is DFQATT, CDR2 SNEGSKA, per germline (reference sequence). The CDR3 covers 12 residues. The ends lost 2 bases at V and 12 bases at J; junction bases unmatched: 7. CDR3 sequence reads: CSARSAGVGQFF. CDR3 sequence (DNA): TGCAGTGCTAGATCGGCGGGGGTAGGGCAGTTCTTC.

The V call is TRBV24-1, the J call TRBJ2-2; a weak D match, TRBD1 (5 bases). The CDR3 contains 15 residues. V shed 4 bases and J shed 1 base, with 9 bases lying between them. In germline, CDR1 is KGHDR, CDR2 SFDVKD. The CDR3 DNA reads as TGTGCCACCAGTGAATTAGGGGTGAACACCGGGGAGCTGTTTTTT. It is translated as CATSELGVNTGELFF.

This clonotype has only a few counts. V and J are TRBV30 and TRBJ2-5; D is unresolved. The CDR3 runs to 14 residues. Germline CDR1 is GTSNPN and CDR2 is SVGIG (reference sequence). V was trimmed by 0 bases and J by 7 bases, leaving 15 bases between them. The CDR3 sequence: CAWSVPHYGWTQYF. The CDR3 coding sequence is TGTGCCTGGAGTGTACCCCACTATGGGTGGACCCAGTACTTC.

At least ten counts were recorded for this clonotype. The CDR3 reads CASSSEGQGRTDTQYF. DNA of the CDR3: TGTGCCAGCAGTTCCGAGGGACAGGGTCGGACAGATACGCAGTATTTT. J is TRBJ2-3 and V is TRBV28; 9 bases align to TRBD1. The V and J ends lost 4 bases and 3 bases, in that order; junction bases with no gene match: 8. The CDR3 is made up of 16 amino acids. Germline V gene lookup returns CDR1 MDHEN and CDR2 SYDVKM.

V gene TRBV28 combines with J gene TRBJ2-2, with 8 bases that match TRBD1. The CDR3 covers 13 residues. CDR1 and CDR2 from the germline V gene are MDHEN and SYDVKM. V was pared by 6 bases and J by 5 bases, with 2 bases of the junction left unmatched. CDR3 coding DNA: TGTGCCAGCAGAGGACAGGGAACCGGGGAGCTGTTTTTT. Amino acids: CASRGQGTGELFF.

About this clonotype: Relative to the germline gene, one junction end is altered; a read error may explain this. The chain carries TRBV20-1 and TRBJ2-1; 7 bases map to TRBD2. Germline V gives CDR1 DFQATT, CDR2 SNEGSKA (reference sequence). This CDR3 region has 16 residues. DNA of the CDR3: TGCTGTGCTAGAGATAGGGCTAGCGGTCCCTACAATGAGCAGTTCTTC. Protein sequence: CCARDRASGPYNEQFF.

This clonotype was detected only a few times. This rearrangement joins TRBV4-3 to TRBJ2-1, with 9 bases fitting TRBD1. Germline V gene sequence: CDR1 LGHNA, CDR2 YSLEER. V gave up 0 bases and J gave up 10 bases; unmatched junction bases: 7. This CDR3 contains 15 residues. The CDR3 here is CASSQDGTGTSEQFF. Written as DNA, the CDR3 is TGCGCCAGCAGCCAAGACGGGACAGGGACCTCGGAGCAGTTCTTC.

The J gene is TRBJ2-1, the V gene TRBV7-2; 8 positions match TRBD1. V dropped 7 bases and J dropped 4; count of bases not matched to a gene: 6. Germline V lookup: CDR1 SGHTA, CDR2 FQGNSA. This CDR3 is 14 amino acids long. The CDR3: CASTHGTGYNEQFF. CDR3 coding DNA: TGTGCCAGCACTCATGGGACAGGATACAATGAGCAGTTCTTC.

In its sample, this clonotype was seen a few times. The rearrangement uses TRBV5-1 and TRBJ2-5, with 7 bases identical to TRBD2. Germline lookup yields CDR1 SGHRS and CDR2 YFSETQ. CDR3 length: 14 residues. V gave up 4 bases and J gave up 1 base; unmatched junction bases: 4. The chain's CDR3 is CASSPGGFQETQYF. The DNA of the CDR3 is TGCGCCAGCAGCCCCGGGGGGTTCCAAGAGACCCAGTACTTC.

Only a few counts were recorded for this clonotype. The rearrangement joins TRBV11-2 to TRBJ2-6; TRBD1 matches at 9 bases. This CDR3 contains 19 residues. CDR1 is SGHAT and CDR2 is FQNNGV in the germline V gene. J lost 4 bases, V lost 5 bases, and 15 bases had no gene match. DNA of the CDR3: TGTGCCAGCAGCACACCCCAGACAGGGGGTTCGTGGGGGGCCAACGTCCTGACTTTC. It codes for CASSTPQTGGSWGANVLTF.

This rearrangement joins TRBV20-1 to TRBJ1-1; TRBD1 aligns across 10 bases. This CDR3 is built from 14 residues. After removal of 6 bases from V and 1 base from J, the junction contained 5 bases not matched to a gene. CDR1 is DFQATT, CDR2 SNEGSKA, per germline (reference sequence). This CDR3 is CSAGTGATNTEAFF. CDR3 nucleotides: TGCAGTGCAGGGACAGGGGCCACGAACACTGAAGCTTTCTTT.

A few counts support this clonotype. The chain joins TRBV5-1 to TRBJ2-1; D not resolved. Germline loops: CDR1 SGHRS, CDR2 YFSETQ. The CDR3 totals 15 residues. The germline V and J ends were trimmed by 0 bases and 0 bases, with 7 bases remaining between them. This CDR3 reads CASSLVGFSYNEQFF. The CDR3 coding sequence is TGCGCCAGCAGCTTGGTCGGTTTCTCCTACAATGAGCAGTTCTTC.

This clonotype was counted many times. The CDR3 DNA reads TGCAGCGTAACGATGAGACTAAGCACAGATACGCAGTATTTT. Amino acid sequence: CSVTMRLSTDTQYF. The rearrangement uses TRBV29-1 and TRBJ2-3; maybe TRBD2 (5 bases). The CDR3 length is 14 residues. Trimming removed 6 bases from V and 0 bases from J, with 13 bases in between. CDR1 is SQVTM and CDR2 is ANQGSEA in the germline V gene.

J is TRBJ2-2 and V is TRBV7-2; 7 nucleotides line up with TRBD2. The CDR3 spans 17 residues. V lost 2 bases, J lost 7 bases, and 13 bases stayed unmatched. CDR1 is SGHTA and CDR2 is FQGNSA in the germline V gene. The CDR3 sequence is CASSLLIRGVKGGELFF. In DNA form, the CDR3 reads TGTGCCAGCAGCTTATTAATCCGGGGGGTTAAAGGCGGGGAGCTGTTTTTT. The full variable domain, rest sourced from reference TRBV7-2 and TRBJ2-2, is GAGVSQSPSNKVTEKGKDVELRCDPISGHTALYWYRQSLGQGLEFLIYFQGNSAPDKSGLPSDRFSAERTGGSVSTLTIQRTQQEDSAVYLCASSLLIRGVKGGELFFGEGSRLTVL.

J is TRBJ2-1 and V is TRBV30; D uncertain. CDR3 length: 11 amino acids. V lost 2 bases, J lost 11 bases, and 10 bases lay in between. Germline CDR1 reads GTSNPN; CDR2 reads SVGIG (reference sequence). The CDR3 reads CAWSKKGQQFF. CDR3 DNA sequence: TGTGCCTGGAGTAAAAAAGGACAGCAGTTCTTC. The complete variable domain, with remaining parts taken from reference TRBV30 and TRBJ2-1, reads SQTIHQWPATLVQPVGSPLSLECTVEGTSNPNLYWYRQAAGRGLQLLFYSVGIGQISSEVPQNLSASRPQDRQFILSSKKLLLSDSGFYLCAWSKKGQQFFGPGTRLTVL.

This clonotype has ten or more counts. CDR3 sequence (DNA): TGTGCCAGCAGCTTGGGACTAGCGGGAGTTTCAGGGGAGCTGTTTTTT. This encodes CASSLGLAGVSGELFF. The rearrangement links TRBV7-2 to TRBJ2-2; 14 bases align to TRBD2. Losses at the gene ends were 3 bases for V and 8 bases for J; bases not matched to a gene: 5. CDR1 and CDR2 (germline): SGHTA, FQGNSA. This CDR3 has 16 amino acids. Full variable domain (outside the CDR3, taken from reference TRBV7-2 and TRBJ2-2): GAGVSQSPSNKVTEKGKDVELRCDPISGHTALYWYRQSLGQGLEFLIYFQGNSAPDKSGLPSDRFSAERTGGSVSTLTIQRTQQEDSAVYLCASSLGLAGVSGELFFGEGSRLTVL.